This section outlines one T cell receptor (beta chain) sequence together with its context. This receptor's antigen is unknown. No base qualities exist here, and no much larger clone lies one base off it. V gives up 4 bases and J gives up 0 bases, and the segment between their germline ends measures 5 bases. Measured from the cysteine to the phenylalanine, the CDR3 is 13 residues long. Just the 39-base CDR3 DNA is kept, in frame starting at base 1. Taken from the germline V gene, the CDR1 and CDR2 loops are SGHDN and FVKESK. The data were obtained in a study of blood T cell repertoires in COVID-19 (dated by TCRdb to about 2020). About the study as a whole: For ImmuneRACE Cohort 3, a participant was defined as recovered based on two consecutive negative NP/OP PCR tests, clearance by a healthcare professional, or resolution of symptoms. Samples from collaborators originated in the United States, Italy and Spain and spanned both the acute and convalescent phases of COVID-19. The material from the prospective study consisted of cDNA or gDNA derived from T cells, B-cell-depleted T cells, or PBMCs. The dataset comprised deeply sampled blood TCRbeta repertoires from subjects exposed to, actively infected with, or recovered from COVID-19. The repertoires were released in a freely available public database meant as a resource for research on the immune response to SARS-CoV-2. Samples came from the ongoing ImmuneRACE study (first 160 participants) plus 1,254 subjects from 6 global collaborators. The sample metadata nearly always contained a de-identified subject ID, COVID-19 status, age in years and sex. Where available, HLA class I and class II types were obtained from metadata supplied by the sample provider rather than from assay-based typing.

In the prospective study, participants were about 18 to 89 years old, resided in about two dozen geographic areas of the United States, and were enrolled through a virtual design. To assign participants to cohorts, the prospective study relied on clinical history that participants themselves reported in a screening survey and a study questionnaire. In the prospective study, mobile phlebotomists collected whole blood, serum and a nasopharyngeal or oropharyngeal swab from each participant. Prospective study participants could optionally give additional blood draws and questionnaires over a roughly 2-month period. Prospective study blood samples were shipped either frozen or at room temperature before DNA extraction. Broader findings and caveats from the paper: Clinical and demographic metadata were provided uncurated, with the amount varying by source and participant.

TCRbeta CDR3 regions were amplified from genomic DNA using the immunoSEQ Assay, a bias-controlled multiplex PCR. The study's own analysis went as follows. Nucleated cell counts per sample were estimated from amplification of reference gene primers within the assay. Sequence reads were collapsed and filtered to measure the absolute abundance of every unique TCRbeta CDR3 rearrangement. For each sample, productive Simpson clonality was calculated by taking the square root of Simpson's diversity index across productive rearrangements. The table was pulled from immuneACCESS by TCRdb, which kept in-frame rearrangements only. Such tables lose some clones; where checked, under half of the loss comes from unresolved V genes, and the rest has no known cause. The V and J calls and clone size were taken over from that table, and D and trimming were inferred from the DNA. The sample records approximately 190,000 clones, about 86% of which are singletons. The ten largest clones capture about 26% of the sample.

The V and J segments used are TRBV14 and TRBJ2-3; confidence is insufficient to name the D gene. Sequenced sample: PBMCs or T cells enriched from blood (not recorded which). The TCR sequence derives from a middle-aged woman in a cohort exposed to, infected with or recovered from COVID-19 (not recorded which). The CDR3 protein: CASSLVSTDTQYF. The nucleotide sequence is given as TGTGCCAGCAGCCTCGTTAGCACAGATACGCAGTATTTT.